A selection of T cell receptor beta chains follows, all from one sample in a study of cytomegalovirus exposure and HLA in healthy donors. The data were produced by immunoSEQ multiplex PCR, yet TCRdb's version contains in-frame clones alone and is incomplete. The sample includes some 110,000 clones, 70% to 80% seen only once; the top ten take around 4%. Sequenced: PBMCs. The receptor set was obtained from a man aged 35 to 55 in good health and CMV-seronegative. Both conserved end residues are trimmed from each CDR3. Fields, in order: clone size, J gene, V gene, CDR3 protein. The size field is filled for only some rows; it gives once, few, many or a size class.

- TRBJ2-2 TRBV18 ASSPVFPGQGLTGELF
- TRBJ2-7 TRBV9 ASSATGTSSEQY
- TRBJ2-1 TRBV13 ATGGTGINEQF
once TRBJ1-4 TRBV2 ASSEGARTTNEKLF
- TRBJ2-1 TRBV14 ASSPTWGARF
- TRBJ1-1 TRBV5-1 ASSTTGTPPNTEAF
- TRBJ2-1 TRBV5-4 ASSLGATGRDEQF
- TRBJ1-2 TRBV9 ASSVVGDRGGGYT
- TRBJ1-6 TRBV6-1 ASSGPGIRVNSPLH
once TRBJ1-1 TRBV7-3 ASSPGLLNTEAF
- TRBJ2-2 TRBV14 ASSPLAGMVAGELF
once TRBJ2-7 TRBV19 ASSIARRGSYEQY
- TRBJ2-3 TRBV18 ASSRHSTDTQY
- TRBJ2-1 TRBV14 ASSQRQTYNEQF
- TRBJ2-2 TRBV28 ASSPLTRDGGTGELF
- TRBJ1-6 TRBV30 AWRIGRDRDLSPKNSPLH
- TRBJ2-4 TRBV15 ATSRVGVDIQY
- TRBJ1-5 TRBV15 ATSSDRGDGQPQH
- TRBJ1-5 TRBV5-5 ASSLAGGSNQPQH
few TRBJ1-5 TRBV10-3 ATTDRGEEPQH
- TRBJ2-7 TRBV19 ASSTSGSRYEQY
- TRBJ2-5 TRBV4-3 ASSQDQLAGETQY
- TRBJ1-1 TRBV7-2 ASIRTRTAPEAF
- TRBJ2-3 TRBV10-3 AISEFRVDREAADTQY
- TRBJ1-5 TRBV10-3 AISEQPYGDSNQPQH
- TRBJ2-5 TRBV5-8 ASSLGTGGEETQY
- TRBJ1-1 TRBV28 ASSLEDRGRAF
few TRBJ2-3 TRBV7-8 ASSFDREYTDTQY
- TRBJ1-2 TRBV11-2 ASNGGNGYT
- TRBJ1-3 TRBV5-1 ASSKQRTGGAGNTIY
- TRBJ1-6 TRBV28 ASSLFGTGYRSLH
few TRBJ1-1 TRBV7-2 ASSLKGKTEAF
- TRBJ2-1 TRBV7-3 ASSPYVGASSYNEQF
once TRBJ1-4 TRBV2 ASSVPWTGSVIIANEKLF
- TRBJ2-3 TRBV7-6 ASSPLAQVADTQY
few TRBJ1-2 TRBV27 ASSTQTGLYGYT
once TRBJ2-7 TRBV7-2 ASSPQTGDYEQY
- TRBJ1-1 TRBV7-6 ASSSQMSGEAF
- TRBJ2-2 TRBV11-3 ASSLGDTVTGELF
few TRBJ1-2 TRBV28 ASSSGGTGRLYGYT
- TRBJ2-5 TRBV7-3 ASGLNRGETQY
once TRBJ2-6 TRBV9 ASSHLQGSTGANGLT
- TRBJ1-6 TRBV7-3 ASSSAGTNNSPLH
- TRBJ2-7 TRBV6-1 ARIRTGEREQY
- TRBJ2-5 TRBV10-3 AISPGTSTYGETQY
few TRBJ2-7 TRBV7-9 ASSPIPLHEQY
- TRBJ2-2 TRBV5-4 ASSSQKQGWDGELF
- - TRBV7-2 ASSPSRKRDEQY
- TRBJ2-3 TRBV7-9 ASSLALRDTQY
- TRBJ2-1 TRBV7-2 ASSRAPRQF
- TRBJ2-7 TRBV7-8 ASSFGQGLTYEQY
few TRBJ2-3 TRBV7-9 ASSYRTSGGLDTQY
- TRBJ2-3 TRBV7-7 ASSSVEGTDTQY